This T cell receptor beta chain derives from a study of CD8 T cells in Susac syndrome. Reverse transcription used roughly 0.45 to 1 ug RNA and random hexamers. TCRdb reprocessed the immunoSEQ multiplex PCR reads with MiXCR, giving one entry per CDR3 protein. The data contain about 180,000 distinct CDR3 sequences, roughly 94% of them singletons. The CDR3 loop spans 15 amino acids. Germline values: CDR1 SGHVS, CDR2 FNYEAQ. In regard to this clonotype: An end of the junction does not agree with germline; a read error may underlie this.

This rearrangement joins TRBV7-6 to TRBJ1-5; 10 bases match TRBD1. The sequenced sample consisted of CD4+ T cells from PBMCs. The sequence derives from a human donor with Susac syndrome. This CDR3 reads CASSLGTGASQPQHF. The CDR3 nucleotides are TGTGCCAGCAGTTTAGGGACAGGGGCAAGTCAGCCCCAGCATTTT.